Listed here is a single T cell receptor (beta chain). This clonotype was observed a single time. Its antigen has not been determined. Base-call qualities are not available, and no considerably larger clone is one nucleotide away. All donors were healthy Caucasians. The data originate from a study of identical twins (dated by TCRdb to about 2016). Study-level background: The study deep-sequenced TCR alpha and beta repertoires from monozygotic twins, unrelated adults of various ages and cord blood to test whether fetal clonotypes persist. To rule out contamination, the twin experiments were replicated at different times with different library preparation protocols. What the study reported, not specific to this receptor: Zero-insertion analyses could be partly confounded by invariant T cells such as MAIT and iNKT, though diverse VJ usage argued against such confounding for most clonotypes. In monozygotic twins, out-of-frame TCR alpha sharing was systematically underestimated by recombination models, although the models agreed with sharing between unrelated individuals. In beta out-of-frame sequences, excess twin sharing was weaker, because having fewer shared sequences lowered the signal-to-noise ratio. Compared with coincidental sharing between unrelated individuals, an excess of low generation-probability sequences was observed among out-of-frame TCR alpha sequences shared between twins. Conclusions relied on cross-sectional statistical analysis, since the same donors could not be followed over many years. Fewer insertions were carried by abundant cord blood beta clonotypes, a similar but weaker trend appeared in young adult naive repertoires, and no such trend appeared in memory repertoires.

The library was produced with 5' RACE. The sequencing machine was an Illumina HiSeq 2000. A universal primer binding site was added through template switching, and the final cDNA carried a unique molecular identifier so that TCR cDNA molecules could be counted accurately. Specific primers in the conserved constant-segment region were used to synthesize first-strand cDNA for the TCR alpha and beta chains. To control for contamination, every cDNA library was double barcoded, receiving both a SMART-Mk sample barcode and Illumina barcodes. Two successive PCR steps introduced TruSeq adapter sequences along with Illumina sample barcodes. The TCR alpha and beta cDNA libraries were sequenced on the Illumina HiSeq platform using custom primers. The study's processing was this. MiGEC was used to process raw reads and extract unique molecular identifiers, and MiXCR was used to find CDR3 positions. For each individual, recombination models were inferred using an EM algorithm with the repgenHMM and IGoR tools. The analysis of shared clonotypes was done with the tcR package in R, with sharing normalized by the product of cloneset sizes. Out-of-frame nonproductive sequences were analyzed to study raw recombination free of thymic and clonal selection effects. The public reads were reanalyzed by TCRdb: fastp trimming at Q25, MiXCR alignment, in-frame beta chains only. CDR3 protein sequences are deduplicated, and each keeps its most common genes and DNA. The V and J calls come from TCRdb's annotation, not from the publication. The sample table contains about 1.7 million distinct CDR3 sequences; only one count was recorded for about 30% of them. About 0.3% of the sample lies in the top ten.

Including the terminal cysteine and phenylalanine, the CDR3 comprises 18 residues. The retained sequence is limited to the CDR3, 54 bases, with the frame set at the first base. The germline V gene specifies SGHTA as CDR1 and FQGNSA as CDR2. The junction shows trimming of 2 bases on V and 7 bases on J, and the gene matches do not reach 16 bases of it. The sequencing sample was made of cord blood. This receptor was identified in a newborn girl in good health. The rearranged segments are TRBV7-2 and TRBJ2-7; TRBD2 lines up with 11 middle nucleotides. CDR3 protein: CASSLSQTSGRVGNEQYF. The nucleotide sequence reads as follows: TGTGCCAGCAGCTTATCTCAAACTAGCGGGAGAGTTGGCAATGAGCAGTACTTC.